The 26 T cell receptor beta chains below all came from one sample that was sequenced in a study of cytomegalovirus exposure and HLA in healthy donors. The table came from immunoSEQ multiplex PCR; TCRdb's copy has only in-frame clones and leaves some out. This sample yields about 220,000 clones, of which under 95% are seen a single time; around 1% belongs to the top ten. Input material: PBMCs. The receptor set was obtained from a woman between 18 and 29 years old in good health and CMV-seronegative.

In DNA form, the CDR3 reads TGTGCCAGCAGTGAATATTCGGTGGTGCAGGGTGCCGGGGAGCTGTTTTTT. Encoded protein: CASSEYSVVQGAGELFF. V and J are TRBV25-1 and TRBJ2-2, with D perhaps matching TRBD1 (5 bases). Between the trimmed V and J ends, which lost 0 bases and 6 bases, there was a span of 17 bases. Per germline, CDR1 MGHDK and CDR2 SYGVNS. The CDR3 sequence is 17 residues long.

The chain uses TRBV7-2 and TRBJ2-1; D not certain. The CDR3 has 15 amino acids. With 3 bases removed from V and 0 bases from J, the gap between germline ends came to 9 bases. CDR1 and CDR2 (germline): SGHTA, FQGNSA. The CDR3 coding sequence is TGTGCCAGCAGCTTCCCCCTCCGCTCCTACAATGAGCAGTTCTTC. This sequence encodes CASSFPLRSYNEQFF.

The V and J genes are TRBV5-1 and TRBJ1-1; possible D gene TRBD1, 5 bases. The V and J ends lost 3 bases and 1 base respectively, with 13 bases between them. From germline, CDR1 is SGHRS and CDR2 YFSETQ. The CDR3 covers 15 residues. CDR3 in amino acids: CASSSKRGWNTEAFF. CDR3 sequence (DNA): TGCGCCAGCAGCTCCAAAAGGGGCTGGAACACTGAAGCTTTCTTT.

V and J are TRBV14 and TRBJ2-3; maybe TRBD1 (6 bases). The CDR3 is 15 residues long. CDR1 and CDR2 from the germline V gene are SGHDN and FVKESK. V was cut by 5 bases and J by 2 bases, with 14 bases left in between. CDR3 sequence: CASSETGTFTDTQYF. For the CDR3, the DNA is TGTGCCAGCAGCGAAACAGGGACCTTCACAGATACGCAGTATTTT.

V and J are TRBV27 and TRBJ1-3, with D tentatively TRBD1 (5 bases). This CDR3 contains 17 residues. CDR1 and CDR2 (germline): MNHEY, SMNVEV (reference sequence). The germline V and J ends were trimmed by 6 bases and 0 bases, with 18 bases remaining between them. CDR3 DNA sequence: TGTGCCAGCAGCCGCACCCTGGGGCCTCGCTCTGGAAACACCATATATTTT. Its protein product is CASSRTLGPRSGNTIYF.

V is TRBV30 and J is TRBJ1-2, with 8 bases fitting TRBD1. Germline V gene data show CDR1 as GTSNPN and CDR2 as SVGIG (reference sequence). The CDR3 spans 13 residues. V dropped 3 bases and J dropped 7; count of bases not matched to a gene: 7. DNA of the CDR3: TGTGCCTGGAGCCCAACAGGGGGTGTTGGCTACACCTTC. As protein: CAWSPTGGVGYTF.

V usage is TRBV19 and J usage is TRBJ2-2; no clear D. Trimming cost V 5 bases and J 6 bases, with 13 bases left between them. Per germline, CDR1 LNHDA and CDR2 SQIVND (reference sequence). This CDR3 has 14 amino acids. The DNA for the CDR3 is TGTGCCAGTAGTGGGTCGACTTTCGCCGGGGAGCTGTTTTTT. Its translation is CASSGSTFAGELFF.

The rearrangement links TRBV6-5 to TRBJ1-4, with TRBD1 matching 8 bases. The CDR3 extends over 15 amino acids. Germline V gene lookup returns CDR1 MNHEY and CDR2 SVGAGI. Trimming at V came to 5 bases and at J to 4 bases, leaving 6 bases not matched to a gene. The CDR3 is CASSAGTGINEKLFF. CDR3 sequence (DNA): TGTGCCAGCAGTGCCGGGACAGGTATTAATGAAAAACTGTTTTTT.

V gene TRBV6-5 combines with J gene TRBJ1-2; the match to TRBD1 covers 9 bases. Germline-derived CDR1 and CDR2 are MNHEY and SVGAGI. This CDR3 has 15 residues. With V trimmed by 0 bases and J by 5 bases, 4 bases remained unmatched. CDR3 sequence: CASSYSRDRVYGYTF. CDR3 nucleotide sequence: TGTGCCAGCAGTTACTCGAGGGACAGGGTTTATGGCTACACCTTC.

The V gene is TRBV2, the J gene TRBJ1-2; 12 bases map to TRBD1. Per the germline V gene, CDR1 is SNHLY and CDR2 is FYNNEI. V was clipped by 9 bases and J by 5 bases; unmatched bases: 4. The CDR3 is 13 amino acids. CDR3 DNA sequence: TGTGCCAGTGGGACAGGGGGCTGGTATGGCTACACCTTC. Translated, it gives CASGTGGWYGYTF.

This clone has a single count. CDR3 in amino acids: CASSLIDEQYF. In DNA form, the CDR3 reads TGTGCCAGCAGCCTTATCGACGAGCAGTACTTC. The chain links TRBV7-9 to TRBJ2-7; D unclear. This CDR3 comprises 11 residues. From germline, CDR1 is SEHNR and CDR2 FQNEAQ (reference sequence). V gave up 5 bases and J gave up 5 bases, with 7 bases separating them.

The gene calls are TRBV28 and TRBJ2-1; D possibly corresponds to TRBD2 (6 bases). Per germline, CDR1 MDHEN and CDR2 SYDVKM. Between the trimmed V and J ends, which lost 7 bases and 0 bases, there was a span of 10 bases. CDR3 length: 14 residues. Here the CDR3 DNA reads TGTGCCAGCACAGAGACTAGCTCCTACAATGAGCAGTTCTTC. Its translation is CASTETSSYNEQFF.

The chain links TRBV14 to TRBJ2-1; D uncertain. The CDR3 runs 15 residues. Trimming pared 1 base from V and 8 bases from J, leaving 15 bases between. Germline assignment: CDR1 SGHDN and CDR2 FVKESK. The CDR3 coding sequence is TGTGCCAGCAGCCAAGCCCCTAGTCTACACCATGAGCAGTTCTTC. It is translated as CASSQAPSLHHEQFF.

V and J are TRBV28 and TRBJ2-7, with D perhaps matching TRBD2 (5 bases). Germline V gene data show CDR1 as MDHEN and CDR2 as SYDVKM. V was shortened by 5 bases and J by 5 bases, with 10 bases between the two germline ends. CDR3 size: 12 residues. The CDR3 nucleotides are TGTGCCAGCAGTCTCCGGGGTGACGAGCAGTACTTC. As protein: CASSLRGDEQYF.

The CDR3 here is CASGSGLAAYNEQFF. CDR3 DNA: TGTGCTAGTGGTTCCGGACTAGCAGCCTACAATGAGCAGTTCTTC. This chain joins TRBV12-5 and TRBJ2-1, with 8 bases aligning to TRBD2. This CDR3 is built from 15 residues. After removal of 4 bases from V and 2 bases from J, the junction contained 4 bases not matched to a gene. CDR1 and CDR2 from the germline V gene are LGHNT and FRNRAP.

The chain joins TRBV2 to TRBJ2-5; possibly TRBD2 for D (5 bases). This CDR3 is 12 amino acids long. CDR1 and CDR2 (germline): SNHLY, FYNNEI. The V end lost 3 bases, the J end lost 6 bases, and 8 bases lay between the germline ends. In nucleotides, the CDR3 is TGTGCCAGCAGTGAGGGAGTGAAGACCCAGTACTTC. This sequence encodes CASSEGVKTQYF. Complete variable domain (other parts from reference TRBV2 and TRBJ2-5): EPEVTQTPSHQVTQMGQEVILRCVPISNHLYFYWYRQILGQKVEFLVSFYNNEISEKSEIFDDQFSVERPDGSNFTLKIRSTKLEDSAMYFCASSEGVKTQYFGPGTRLLVL.

The genes are TRBV1 and TRBJ2-1; the D call of TRBD2 is as the table states it, not checked on the DNA. TRBV1 is reported as a pseudogene. CDR3 length: 14 residues. This CDR3 is CTSSRGTILNEQFF. CDR3 sequence (DNA): TGCACCAGCAGCCGGGGGACTATCCTCAATGAGCAGTTCTTC.

V usage is TRBV14 and J usage is TRBJ2-5; D unclear. CDR3 size: 15 residues. Germline V gene sequence: CDR1 SGHDN, CDR2 FVKESK. The germline V and J ends were trimmed by 1 base and 1 base, with 10 bases remaining between them. The CDR3 reads CASSQASPFQETQYF. The CDR3 coding sequence is TGTGCCAGCAGCCAAGCTTCCCCCTTCCAAGAGACCCAGTACTTC.

The J gene is TRBJ1-6, the V gene TRBV13, with D perhaps matching TRBD1 (5 bases). Germline values: CDR1 PRHDT, CDR2 FYEKMQ (reference sequence). The CDR3 runs 14 residues. Trimming shortened V by 5 bases and J by 9 bases, and 14 bases separated the two germline ends. The CDR3 DNA reads as TGTGCCAGCAGCCCGGCGTACAGGTTTTCACCCCTCCACTTT. As protein: CASSPAYRFSPLHF.

The chain joins TRBV19 to TRBJ1-3; TRBD1 matches at 8 bases. Germline loops: CDR1 LNHDA, CDR2 SQIVND (reference sequence). CDR3 length: 14 residues. After removal of 4 bases from V and 4 bases from J, the junction contained 3 bases not matched to a gene. The DNA of the CDR3 is TGTGCCAGTAGTACAGGGGGCGCAGGAAACACCATATATTTT. This sequence encodes CASSTGGAGNTIYF.

The chain employs TRBV11-2 and TRBJ1-2; 9 nucleotides match TRBD1. The length of the CDR3 is 13 residues. The germline V gene has CDR1 SGHAT and CDR2 FQNNGV. The trim removed 1 base at V and 8 bases at J, leaving 2 bases unmatched. The CDR3 sequence: CASSLVTGGGYTF. For the CDR3, the DNA is TGTGCCAGCAGCTTAGTGACAGGGGGAGGCTACACCTTC.

As DNA, the CDR3 is TGTGCCAGCAGTTACGGGCCATCCGGGGAGCTGTTTTTT. It translates to CASSYGPSGELFF. This chain joins TRBV6-5 and TRBJ2-2; D gene unclear. This CDR3 has 13 amino acids. Germline values: CDR1 MNHEY, CDR2 SVGAGI. Deletions cut 2 bases from V and 6 bases from J, with 7 bases between.

The V call is TRBV4-1, the J call TRBJ1-4; no reliable D call. This CDR3 comprises 19 residues. Trimming cost V 8 bases and J 7 bases, with 32 bases left between them. Germline V gene data show CDR1 as MGHRA and CDR2 as YSYEKL. CDR3 nucleotide sequence: TGCGCCAGCGAAAAAACCTTTGTGGCAAAAAAAAGCTCGGGTGAAAAACTGTTTTTT. This translates into CASEKTFVAKKSSGEKLFF.

This sequence joins TRBV19 and TRBJ1-2, with unresolved D. The CDR3 contains 14 residues. Trimming removed 9 bases from V and 8 bases from J, with 22 bases in between. Looked up from germline, CDR1 is LNHDA and CDR2 is SQIVND (reference sequence). CDR3 protein: CASEAGQPLKGYTF. CDR3 bases: TGTGCCAGCGAGGCCGGTCAGCCCCTTAAGGGCTACACCTTC.

The V gene is TRBV9, the J gene TRBJ2-5; TRBD2 matches 8 bases. After removal of 4 bases from V and 1 base from J, the junction contained 12 bases not matched to a gene. Germline values: CDR1 SGDLS, CDR2 YYNGEE. CDR3 size: 17 residues. The CDR3 region has the DNA TGTGCCAGCAGCCCGTGGGGCGGGCTAGCGGGCCAAGAGACCCAGTACTTC. Translating gives CASSPWGGLAGQETQYF.

J is TRBJ1-5 and V is TRBV6-1; the D is unclear. V lost 7 bases to trimming and J lost 0 bases, with 7 bases between them. Germline V gene sequence: CDR1 MNHNS, CDR2 SASEGT. The CDR3 spans 13 residues. The CDR3 DNA sequence: TGTGCCAGCAACAGCCATAGCAATCAGCCCCAGCATTTT. It is translated as CASNSHSNQPQHF.